The clone carrying this T cell receptor beta chain is a singleton in its sample. After removal of 4 bases from V and 6 bases from J, the junction contained 2 bases not matched to a gene. The CDR3 length is 14 residues. Germline CDR1 and CDR2: LGHNA and YNFKEQ. These data come from a study of hypomethylating agent response in myelodysplastic syndrome. Method: immunoSEQ multiplex PCR; TCRdb's copy keeps in-frame clones and lacks some. In the table there are over 4,000 clones, roughly four fifths of which are singletons. The receptor comes from a human donor with myelodysplastic syndrome. The sample in question was bone marrow, obtained before or after starting hypomethylating agent treatment for myelodysplastic syndrome (not recorded which). The gene calls are TRBV4-2 and TRBJ2-3, with TRBD2 matching over 12 bases. CDR3 DNA sequence: TGTGCCAGCAGCCCCCTAGCGGGGGGGGATACGCAGTATTTT. It is translated as CASSPLAGGDTQYF.